These 3 T cell receptor beta chains originate from one sample sequenced in a study of blood T cell repertoires in COVID-19. The method was immunoSEQ multiplex PCR; TCRdb's version includes in-frame clones alone and lacks a portion of them. The sample shows 200,000 or so clones, 82% of them seen only once. Sequencing used peripheral blood. These receptors all stem from a human donor with acute or convalescent COVID-19. The donor label of this sample is uncertain.

The chain employs TRBV6-5 and TRBJ1-2, with a possible D match to TRBD1 (5 bases). Germline assignment: CDR1 MNHEY and CDR2 SVGAGI. The length of the CDR3 is 13 residues. Trimming removed 8 bases at V and 2 bases at J, with 12 bases between. The CDR3 nucleotides read TGTGCCAGCCGGACATCCACGAACTATGGCTACACCTTC. Amino acid sequence: CASRTSTNYGYTF.

This clone has more than one count but fewer than ten. The chain recombines TRBV27 with TRBJ1-1, with 10 positions matching TRBD1. Looked up from germline, CDR1 is MNHEY and CDR2 is SMNVEV (reference sequence). V trimming: 3 bases; J trimming: 7 bases; junction bases outside the gene matches: 2. This CDR3 spans 13 amino acids. CDR3 coding DNA: TGTGCCAGCAGTTTCCGGACAGGGGGTGAAGCTTTCTTT. This encodes CASSFRTGGEAFF.

The chain couples TRBV15 to TRBJ2-2, with D possibly matching TRBD2 (5 bases). This CDR3 spans 16 amino acids. V was shortened by 0 bases and J by 5 bases, with 13 bases between the two germline ends. Germline CDR1 LNHNV, CDR2 YYDKDF (reference sequence). The CDR3 region is CATSRDGGRRTGELFF. The CDR3 bases are TGTGCCACCAGCAGAGATGGAGGACGCAGAACCGGGGAGCTGTTTTTT.